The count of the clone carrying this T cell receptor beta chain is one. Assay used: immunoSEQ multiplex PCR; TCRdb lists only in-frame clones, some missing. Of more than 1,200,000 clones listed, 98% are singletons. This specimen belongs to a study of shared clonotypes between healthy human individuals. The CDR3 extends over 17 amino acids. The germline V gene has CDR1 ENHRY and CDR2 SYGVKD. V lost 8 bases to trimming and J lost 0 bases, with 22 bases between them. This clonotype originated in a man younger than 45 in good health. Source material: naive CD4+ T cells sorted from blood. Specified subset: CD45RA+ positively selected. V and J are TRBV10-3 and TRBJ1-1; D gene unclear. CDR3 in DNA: TGTGCCATCGTGGACCGGGCTGGGTTGGTCATGAACACTGAAGCTTTCTTT. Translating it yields CAIVDRAGLVMNTEAFF.